The 3 T cell receptor beta chains reported below all come from one sample, sequenced in a study of shared clonotypes between healthy human individuals. Terminally differentiated effector memory CD45RA+ cells were excluded by CCR7 positive selection of CD45RO-negative cells. Sequencing used immunoSEQ multiplex PCR; TCRdb keeps in-frame clones, though not all of them. The data contain more than 600,000 clones, 90% to 95% of them singletons. Input material: naive CD8+ T cells sorted from blood. The source of these receptors is a man aged 25 to 40 in good health.

The chain's CDR3 is CASSERRWSDTQYF. The DNA for the CDR3 is TGCGCCAGCAGTGAGCGACGTTGGTCGGATACGCAGTATTTT. The chain is built from TRBV10-1 and TRBJ2-3; D unresolved. The V gene's germline CDR1 is WNHNN and CDR2 SYGVQD (reference sequence). This CDR3 contains 14 residues. Trimming stripped 2 bases from V and 6 bases from J, with 12 bases between.

Of note for this clone: Other DNA sequences in the sample encode the same CDR3. The V and J genes are TRBV19 and TRBJ2-2, with D hard to call. Germline-derived CDR1 and CDR2 are LNHDA and SQIVND (reference sequence). Trimming took 2 bases from V and 5 from J, leaving 0 bases between them. The CDR3 extends over 11 amino acids. CDR3 sequence: CASSITGELFF. The CDR3 nucleotides read TGTGCCAGTAGTATAACCGGGGAGCTGTTTTTT.

V and J are TRBV7-8 and TRBJ2-7; weak D call: TRBD1 (6 bases). V was trimmed by 0 bases and J by 1 base, leaving 10 bases between them. The CDR3 runs to 15 residues. Looked up from germline, CDR1 is SGHVS and CDR2 is FQNEAQ. For the CDR3, the DNA is TGTGCCAGCAGCTTAGCCCGAGGGGGATCCTACGAGCAGTACTTC. This encodes CASSLARGGSYEQYF.